Listed below are T cell receptor beta chains from one sample, sequenced in a study of regulatory T cells in long-lasting Graves disease. TCRdb independently ran MiXCR on the multiplex PCR reads; one entry per CDR3 protein. The sample contains about 320,000 distinct CDR3 sequences, 15% to 20% of which appear only once. Sequenced here: peripheral blood mononuclear cells (PBMCs), sampled at new diagnosis, from a patient treated with antithyroid drugs. The source is a female donor with Graves disease. Each CDR3 is given with its conserved first and last residue. The order of the fields is D gene, J gene, V gene, CDR3 length, clone size, CDR3 DNA, CDR3 protein. D genes are given only for firm matches. Clone size appears in some rows only: once, few, many, or a class for an expanded clone.

>-|TRBJ2-7|TRBV19|13|few
TGTGCCAGTAGTACCAGGCTACTGTACGAGCAGTACTTC
CASSTRLLYEQYF
>-|TRBJ1-2|TRBV12-3/TRBV12-4|12|many
TGTGCCAGCAGTTTAGGAGGGCAGGGCTACACCTTC
CASSLGGQGYTF
>-|TRBJ1-4|TRBV11-1|16|many
TGTGCCAGCAGCTTAGACGCCGGACGGCCTAATGAAAAACTGTTTTTT
CASSLDAGRPNEKLFF
>TRBD1|TRBJ2-1|TRBV6-2/TRBV6-3|16|many
TGTGCCAGCAGAATAAACCGGGACAGGGGAGACAATGAGCAGTTCTTC
CASRINRDRGDNEQFF
>TRBD2|TRBJ2-5|TRBV6-1|16|many
TGTGCCAGCAGCCATGGACTAGCGTCTCAAGGGGAGACCCAGTACTTC
CASSHGLASQGETQYF
>-|TRBJ1-2|TRBV20-1|14|many
TGCAGTGCTGGCCCAGGGGCGGGCTTGAGGGGCTACACCTTC
CSAGPGAGLRGYTF
>-|TRBJ2-2|TRBV2|13|-
TGTGCCAGCAGGAATGAGGGGGCCGGGGAGCTGTTTTTT
CASRNEGAGELFF
>TRBD2|TRBJ2-7|TRBV20-1|16|many
TGCAGTGCTAGGAGGGCTAGCGGGAGAGACTCCTACGAGCAGTACTTC
CSARRASGRDSYEQYF
>TRBD1|TRBJ2-7|TRBV2|15|many
TGTGCCAGCAAGAGAGAGACAGGGGGCGGCTACGAGCAGTACTTC
CASKRETGGGYEQYF
>-|TRBJ2-7|TRBV5-1|15|few
TGCGCCAGCAGCTACGTTGTCGGGGCGGCTGGTGAGCAGTACTTC
CASSYVVGAAGEQYF
>TRBD2|TRBJ2-5|TRBV2|16|-
TGTGCCAGCAGTGACGGCGCGGGAGGGTACCAAGAGACCCAGTACTTC
CASSDGAGGYQETQYF
>TRBD1|TRBJ1-5|TRBV20-1|13|few
TGCAGTGCCCAGACAGGGGACAATCAGCCCCAGCATTTT
CSAQTGDNQPQHF
>TRBD1|TRBJ2-7|TRBV20-1|14|-
TGCAGTGCTAGGAGGCTGGGACAGGTATACGAGCAGTACTTC
CSARRLGQVYEQYF
>-|TRBJ1-4|TRBV27|13|-
TGTGCCAGCAGTTCATGGTCTAATGAAAAACTGTTTTTT
CASSSWSNEKLFF
>-|TRBJ1-1|TRBV7-9|13|few
TGTGCCAGCAGCTTAGCGCGGACGGCCGGAGCTTTCTTT
CASSLARTAGAFF
>TRBD2|TRBJ2-5|TRBV6-5|17|-
TGTGCCAGCAGTGCTAGCGGGAGGGCCGAGTACCAAGAGACCCAGTACTTC
CASSASGRAEYQETQYF
>-|TRBJ2-7|TRBV11-2|13|many
TGTGCCAGCAGCTTAGAATGGTCACCCGAGCAGTACTTC
CASSLEWSPEQYF
>TRBD2|TRBJ2-7|TRBV6-1|14|many
TGTGCCAGCAGAACCGGGACTAACACCTACGAGCAGTACTTC
CASRTGTNTYEQYF
>TRBD2|TRBJ2-3|TRBV10-2|15|few
TGCGCCAGCACCAGCGGGAGTGGGCTGGGAGATACGCAGTATTTT
CASTSGSGLGDTQYF
>TRBD1|TRBJ2-5|TRBV2|12|many
TGTGCCAGCTATCCAGGGGGTGGGACCCAGTACTTC
CASYPGGGTQYF
>-|TRBJ1-1|TRBV7-9|13|many
TGTGCCAGCAGGCTAAAGGGGCGTCCTGAAGCTTTCTTT
CASRLKGRPEAFF
>TRBD1|TRBJ1-2|TRBV2|15|many
TGTGCCAGCAGTGATGGGACAGGGATGGACTATGGCTACACCTTC
CASSDGTGMDYGYTF
>TRBD2|TRBJ2-7|TRBV20-1|15|few
TGCAGTGCTAGGGCTCTGGGCCTAGCGGGAGTCGAGCAGTACTTC
CSARALGLAGVEQYF
>TRBD2|TRBJ2-7|TRBV27|17|many
TGTGCCAGCAGTTTAGCGGGAGGGCCTACGAGTTCCTACGAGCAGTACTTC
CASSLAGGPTSSYEQYF
>-|TRBJ1-2|TRBV2|14|many
TGTGCCAGCAGTGAAGGGTGGACTGCCTATGGCTACACCTTC
CASSEGWTAYGYTF
>-|TRBJ1-5|TRBV4-1|15|many
TGCGCCAGCAGCCAAGACGGAGATAGCAATCAGCCCCAGCATTTT
CASSQDGDSNQPQHF
>-|TRBJ1-2|TRBV3-1|16|many
TGTGCCAGCAGCCAAGGGGCATCCGTGAGGTACTATGGCTACACCTTC
CASSQGASVRYYGYTF
>-|TRBJ2-5|TRBV4-1|16|many
TGCGCCAGCAGCCAAGCCGCGTCCCGGCGGCGGGAGACCCAGTACTTC
CASSQAASRRRETQYF
>-|TRBJ2-4|TRBV12-3/TRBV12-4|12|-
TGTGCCAGCAGTTTAGATTTCACACCCCAGTACTTC
CASSLDFTPQYF